The 25 T cell receptor beta chains below all came from one sample that was sequenced in a study of siplizumab effects on memory and regulatory T cells. Only in-frame clones appear in the TCRdb table, and some are missing; sequencing was by immunoSEQ multiplex PCR. Of fewer than 120,000 clones listed, roughly 92% are singletons. Sequencing was done on a sample of CD4+ T cells sorted from blood. The receptors originated from a human donor in good health.

This clone showed up just a few times. The V and J genes are TRBV7-2 and TRBJ1-6; D is ambiguous. The CDR3 spans 15 residues. Looked up from germline, CDR1 is SGHTA and CDR2 is FQGNSA. Trimming left V 5 bases short and J 7 bases short, with 15 bases between. CDR3 loop: CASSPGPLRNSPLHF. The CDR3, as DNA: TGTGCCAGCAGCCCTGGCCCGTTGAGGAATTCACCCCTCCACTTT.

The CDR3 nucleotides are TGTGCCAGCAGTTCAGGGGGCCCTGCCGGGGAGCTGTTTTTT. It specifies CASSSGGPAGELFF. This chain connects TRBV27 to TRBJ2-2; TRBD1 matches 8 bases. The CDR3 has 14 amino acids. Germline lookup yields CDR1 MNHEY and CDR2 SMNVEV (reference sequence). V lost 4 bases, J lost 6 bases, and 4 bases stayed unmatched.

The V gene is TRBV2, the J gene TRBJ2-5, with no clear D. CDR1 and CDR2 from the germline V gene are SNHLY and FYNNEI. Trimming stripped 6 bases from V and 13 bases from J, with 24 bases between. This CDR3 comprises 14 residues. The DNA for the CDR3 is TGTGCCAGCAGGGCGAGGTCCATATATATACCTAGGTACTTC. This translates into CASRARSIYIPRYF. Variable domain in full (rest from reference TRBV2 and TRBJ2-5): EPEVTQTPSHQVTQMGQEVILRCVPISNHLYFYWYRQILGQKVEFLVSFYNNEISEKSEIFDDQFSVERPDGSNFTLKIRSTKLEDSAMYFCASRARSIYIPRYFGPGTRLLVL.

The chain recombines TRBV18 with TRBJ1-1; 7 nucleotides match TRBD1. This CDR3 is built from 15 residues. Trimming removed 5 bases from V and 1 base from J; junction bases left unmatched: 7. Looked up from germline, CDR1 is KGHSH and CDR2 is LQKENI. CDR3 nucleotide sequence: TGTGCCAGCTCATCTGGACAGGTCGGGAACACTGAAGCTTTCTTT. This sequence encodes CASSSGQVGNTEAFF.

The J gene is TRBJ2-1, the V gene TRBV7-3; 7 nucleotides match TRBD2. The V gene end was trimmed by 6 bases and the J gene end by 3 bases; junction bases not matched to a gene: 5. The CDR3 length is 14 residues. The germline CDR1 and CDR2 sequences are SGHTA and FQGTGA. The CDR3 coding sequence is TGTGCCAGCAGACAAGGCGGGAGCTACAATGAGCAGTTCTTC. Translation gives CASRQGGSYNEQFF. Supplemented by reference TRBV7-3 and TRBJ2-1, the full variable domain reads GAGVSQTPSNKVTEKGKYVELRCDPISGHTALYWYRQSLGQGPEFLIYFQGTGAADDSGLPNDRFFAVRPEGSVSTLKIQRTERGDSAVYLCASRQGGSYNEQFFGPGTRLTVL.

The chain combines TRBV5-1 with TRBJ2-3; tentative D call: TRBD2 (5 bases). Germline CDR1 is SGHRS and CDR2 is YFSETQ. Trimming pared 6 bases from V and 3 bases from J, leaving 20 bases between. This CDR3 has 16 amino acids. The CDR3 loop reads CASTLSPGFGTDTQYF. The CDR3 bases are TGCGCCAGCACGCTCTCCCCGGGATTTGGGACAGATACGCAGTATTTT.

The chain recombines TRBV7-9 with TRBJ2-3; 7 bases fit TRBD2. CDR3 length: 17 residues. The germline V gene encodes CDR1 SEHNR and CDR2 FQNEAQ (reference sequence). V lost 1 base to trimming and J lost 0 bases; unmatched junction nucleotides: 7. The chain's CDR3 is CASSLEAAGSSTDTQYF. The CDR3 nucleotides read TGTGCCAGCAGCTTAGAAGCAGCGGGATCTAGCACAGATACGCAGTATTTT.

This chain's CDR3 is CASSVAGGEGYTF. CDR3 nucleotide sequence: TGTGCCAGCAGCGTAGCAGGGGGAGAGGGCTACACCTTC. The J gene is TRBJ1-2, the V gene TRBV9; 7 bases are shared with TRBD1. The CDR3 is 13 residues long. J lost 8 bases, V lost 0 bases, and 4 bases had no gene match. Germline CDR1 SGDLS, CDR2 YYNGEE.

J is TRBJ1-3 and V is TRBV6-1, with D perhaps TRBD1 (6 bases). Germline V lookup: CDR1 MNHNS, CDR2 SASEGT. Trimming took off 1 base at V and 9 bases at J, with 13 bases between the two ends. The CDR3 spans 14 residues. The CDR3 DNA reads as TGTGCCAGCAGTGAAGGGACAGACGATGGCACCATATATTTT. This sequence encodes CASSEGTDDGTIYF.

The chain carries TRBV7-3 and TRBJ2-7; D may correspond to TRBD1 or TRBD2 (6 bases each). Germline CDR1 reads SGHTA; CDR2 reads FQGTGA. V was shortened by 1 base and J by 1 base, with 11 bases between the two germline ends. The CDR3 sequence is 15 residues long. The CDR3 DNA reads TGTGCCAGCAGCTTAAGAGGGGGGTTGTCCTACGAGCAGTACTTC. It translates to CASSLRGGLSYEQYF. The full variable domain, rest sourced from reference TRBV7-3 and TRBJ2-7, is GAGVSQTPSNKVTEKGKYVELRCDPISGHTALYWYRQSLGQGPEFLIYFQGTGAADDSGLPNDRFFAVRPEGSVSTLKIQRTERGDSAVYLCASSLRGGLSYEQYFGPGTRLTVT.

This chain connects TRBV6-5 to TRBJ2-1; no firm D call. Trimming stripped 2 bases from V and 5 bases from J, with 4 bases between. The CDR3 is 12 amino acids. The germline CDR1 and CDR2 sequences are MNHEY and SVGAGI. The CDR3 protein is CASSYPNNEQFF. The CDR3 bases are TGTGCCAGCAGTTACCCTAACAATGAGCAGTTCTTC.

The rearrangement joins TRBV11-2 to TRBJ1-5, with 7 bases fitting TRBD1. The V segment lost 4 bases and the J segment 5 bases; nucleotides outside the gene matches: 2. The CDR3 has 13 amino acids. Germline-derived CDR1 and CDR2 are SGHAT and FQNNGV. Here the CDR3 DNA reads TGTGCCAGCAGCTCCCAGGGGGATCAGCCCCAGCATTTT. Encoded protein: CASSSQGDQPQHF.

Points on this clone: Compared with germline, one end of the junction differs, possibly owing to a read error. The rearrangement joins TRBV29-1 to TRBJ1-5; D not resolved. There are 13 residues in the CDR3. The V gene's germline CDR1 is SQVTM and CDR2 ANQGSEA. DNA for the CDR3: TGCAGCGTTCAAGAGAATAGCAATCAGCCCCAGCATTTT. Translation gives CSVQENSNQPQHF.

The chain links TRBV19 to TRBJ2-7; 13 nucleotides line up with TRBD2. Trimming at V came to 2 bases and at J to 4 bases, leaving 2 bases not matched to a gene. Germline V gene sequence: CDR1 LNHDA, CDR2 SQIVND (reference sequence). The length of the CDR3 is 15 residues. The DNA of the CDR3 is TGTGCCAGTAGTATACCGGGACTAGCGGGATACGAGCAGTACTTC. Its protein product is CASSIPGLAGYEQYF.

The chain joins TRBV30 to TRBJ2-3; D may be TRBD1 (6 bases). V lost 5 bases to trimming and J lost 3 bases, with 18 bases between them. Germline CDR1 reads GTSNPN; CDR2 reads SVGIG (reference sequence). The CDR3 consists of 15 residues. CDR3 DNA: TGTGCCTGGGGCGGCACCAGGGGTAGAACAGATACGCAGTATTTT. Translated, it gives CAWGGTRGRTDTQYF.

The genes are TRBV18 and TRBJ2-7; 10 bases are a match to TRBD1. V dropped 5 bases and J dropped 5; count of bases not matched to a gene: 6. The CDR3 sequence is 14 residues long. CDR1 is KGHSH, CDR2 LQKENI, per germline. The CDR3 bases are TGTGCCAGCTCAACCGGGACAGGGGTTAACGAGCAGTACTTC. It specifies CASSTGTGVNEQYF.

The chain couples TRBV2 to TRBJ1-1, with D maybe TRBD1 (5 bases). Germline CDR1 and CDR2: SNHLY and FYNNEI. CDR3 length: 13 residues. V was trimmed by 6 bases and J by 2 bases, leaving 10 bases between them. The CDR3 region has the DNA TGTGCCAGCAGCCTACAGGAAAACACTGAAGCTTTCTTT. Residues: CASSLQENTEAFF.

Only one count was recorded for this clone. This rearrangement joins TRBV30 to TRBJ1-4; D may be TRBD1 (5 bases). The germline gives CDR1 GTSNPN, CDR2 SVGIG (reference sequence). V lost 5 bases to trimming and J lost 8 bases, with 21 bases between them. The CDR3 is made up of 15 amino acids. CDR3 coding DNA: TGTGCCTGGTCCGCGCTAGTGGCGGGGGAAGAAAAACTGTTTTTT. Translating gives CAWSALVAGEEKLFF. Based on the CDR3 plus reference TRBV30 and TRBJ1-4, the full variable domain is SQTIHQWPATLVQPVGSPLSLECTVEGTSNPNLYWYRQAAGRGLQLLFYSVGIGQISSEVPQNLSASRPQDRQFILSSKKLLLSDSGFYLCAWSALVAGEEKLFFGSGTQLSVL.

J is TRBJ1-2 and V is TRBV6-6; possible D gene TRBD1, 5 bases. The germline V gene encodes CDR1 MNHNY and CDR2 SVGAGI (reference sequence). The CDR3 contains 13 residues. Trimming cost V 6 bases and J 4 bases, with 12 bases left between them. CDR3 coding DNA: TGTGCCAGCAGCCCAGACAGCCGCTATGGCTACACCTTC. Translating it yields CASSPDSRYGYTF.

J is TRBJ1-1 and V is TRBV19; D not certain. V was cut by 4 bases and J by 5 bases, with 8 bases left in between. The germline V gene encodes CDR1 LNHDA and CDR2 SQIVND (reference sequence). The CDR3 has 12 amino acids. The CDR3 sequence: CASSKSRTEAFF. Written as DNA, the CDR3 is TGTGCCAGTAGTAAGAGTAGGACTGAAGCTTTCTTT.

On this clone: Other DNA sequences in this sample translate to the same CDR3. The J gene is TRBJ2-3, the V gene TRBV6-5; D not certain. CDR3 size: 12 residues. Germline CDR1 is MNHEY and CDR2 is SVGAGI. The germline V and J ends were trimmed by 5 bases and 6 bases, with 9 bases remaining between them. The CDR3 here is CASSPTADTQYF. The CDR3 bases are TGTGCCAGCAGTCCAACAGCGGATACGCAGTATTTT.

V is TRBV7-2 and J is TRBJ1-4, with D hard to call. The germline V gene has CDR1 SGHTA and CDR2 FQGNSA. This CDR3 contains 14 residues. V dropped 5 bases and J dropped 4 bases, with 11 bases sitting between them. The CDR3 bases are TGTGCCAGCAGCCCTAGACTGAGTAATGAAAAACTGTTTTTT. Amino acid sequence: CASSPRLSNEKLFF.

This clone appeared a single time. This chain links TRBV6-1 with TRBJ2-1; D perhaps matches TRBD2 (6 bases). The V end lost 0 bases, the J end lost 8 bases, and 23 bases lay between the germline ends. This CDR3 is built from 18 residues. Germline V gene data show CDR1 as MNHNS and CDR2 as SASEGT. Here the CDR3 reads CASSEAALVVRAGHEQFF. The CDR3 DNA reads TGTGCCAGCAGTGAAGCGGCCCTAGTCGTTCGTGCGGGGCATGAGCAGTTCTTC.

The chain links TRBV6-4 to TRBJ1-1; TRBD1 might be the D (5 bases). Germline values: CDR1 MRHNA, CDR2 SNTAGT. Trimming removed 5 bases from V and 0 bases from J, with 16 bases in between. The CDR3 runs to 16 residues. CDR3 amino acids: CASSKEMGLLNTEAFF. The DNA of the CDR3 is TGTGCCAGCAGTAAAGAAATGGGACTGCTGAACACTGAAGCTTTCTTT.

For this clone: At one boundary the junction diverges from the germline segment, which might be a read error. This chain uses TRBV28 with TRBJ2-7, with 8 bases lining up with TRBD1. This CDR3 is built from 13 residues. Germline CDR1 is MDHEN and CDR2 is SYDVKM. CDR3 amino acids: CASSPGQGYLGNF. The CDR3 bases are TGTGCCAGCAGCCCTGGACAGGGCTATCTCGGGAACTTC.